The 22 T cell receptor beta chains given below trace back to one sample, sequenced in a study of T cells in Graves' hyperthyroidism and ophthalmopathy. From RNA transcripts, TCR beta CDR3 regions were amplified. The HTBI primer set served for first-round RT-PCR of the TCR CDR3. A single record per CDR3 protein comes from TCRdb applying MiXCR to the multiplex PCR reads. The sample includes fewer than 350,000 distinct CDR3 sequences, 15% to 20% of them seen just once. Source material: blood. These receptor sequences come from a middle-aged woman with Graves' ophthalmopathy.

This clonotype has ten or more counts. The CDR3 region has the DNA TGTGCCACCGGATACGAGCAGTACTTC. The encoded protein is CATGYEQYF. The chain links TRBV28 to TRBJ2-7; no clear D. CDR1 is MDHEN, CDR2 SYDVKM, per germline. V lost 10 bases, J lost 4 bases, and 5 bases lay in between. The CDR3 runs 9 residues.

This clonotype was recorded at least ten times. The chain combines TRBV29-1 with TRBJ2-7, with TRBD2 as a possible D gene (6 bases). This CDR3 spans 13 amino acids. CDR1 SQVTM and CDR2 ANQGSEA come from the germline V gene. Trimming left V 4 bases short and J 5 bases short, with 15 bases between. CDR3 region: CSVVGGEIHEQYF. As DNA, the CDR3 is TGCAGCGTTGTCGGGGGAGAAATCCACGAGCAGTACTTC.

This clonotype has a count of ten or more. The V gene is TRBV13, the J gene TRBJ2-7; 8 bases are shared with TRBD2. The CDR3 consists of 15 residues. The V gene's germline CDR1 is PRHDT and CDR2 FYEKMQ (reference sequence). The J segment lost 4 bases and the V segment lost 0 bases, leaving 5 bases of the junction unmatched. CDR3 sequence reads: CASSLGGTRGYEQYF. The CDR3 nucleotides read TGTGCCAGCAGCTTAGGTGGGACTAGGGGATACGAGCAGTACTTC.

The gene calls are TRBV6-2 or TRBV6-3 and TRBJ2-7, with D maybe TRBD1 (5 bases). CDR1 is MNHEY, CDR2 SVGEGT, per germline. The CDR3 spans 15 residues. Trimming left V 6 bases short and J 2 bases short, with 17 bases between. Written as DNA, the CDR3 is TGTGCCAGCAGCTACAGGACACATTCACCCTACGAGCAGTACTTC. Amino acids: CASSYRTHSPYEQYF.

This clonotype was counted ten times or more. The chain couples TRBV6-1 to TRBJ1-2, with D tentatively TRBD1 (5 bases). The germline gives CDR1 MNHNS, CDR2 SASEGT. Trimming removed 4 bases from V and 6 bases from J, with 12 bases in between. This CDR3 spans 13 amino acids. The CDR3 spells CASSVTQGDGYTF. The CDR3 DNA follows: TGTGCCAGCAGTGTCACCCAGGGAGATGGCTACACCTTC.

There are many counts of this clonotype. This chain connects TRBV20-1 to TRBJ1-2, with D possibly TRBD1 on 6 matching bases. The germline gives CDR1 DFQATT, CDR2 SNEGSKA (reference sequence). This CDR3 is built from 15 residues. Trimming removed 2 bases at V and 4 bases at J, with 17 bases between. CDR3 sequence (DNA): TGCAGTGCTAGACCAAACCTCAGGGGCCCCTATGGCTACACCTTC. This gives the protein CSARPNLRGPYGYTF.

At least ten counts were recorded for this clonotype. The chain joins TRBV28 to TRBJ1-5; no clear D. Trimming stripped 2 bases from V and 4 bases from J, with 9 bases between. This CDR3 has 14 residues. The germline gives CDR1 MDHEN, CDR2 SYDVKM. The DNA for the CDR3 is TGTGCCAGCAGTTTAGGGTCGGAGAATCAGCCCCAGCATTTT. Translated, it gives CASSLGSENQPQHF.

This clonotype was recorded at least ten times. The rearrangement links TRBV12-5 to TRBJ1-1, with 12 bases lining up with TRBD1. CDR3 length: 17 amino acids. Germline loops: CDR1 LGHNT, CDR2 FRNRAP. V was pared by 5 bases and J by 1 base, with 8 bases of the junction left unmatched. CDR3 sequence (DNA): TGTGCTAGTGGTAAGGGACAGGGGGCCTTCGGGAACACTGAAGCTTTCTTT. This translates into CASGKGQGAFGNTEAFF.

At least ten counts were recorded for this clonotype. The J gene is TRBJ1-1, the V gene TRBV28; D unresolved. The CDR3 sequence is 13 residues long. V lost 4 bases and J lost 0, with 6 bases in between. CDR1 MDHEN and CDR2 SYDVKM come from the germline V gene. Written as DNA, the CDR3 is TGTGCCAGCAGTTCACATCTGAACACTGAAGCTTTCTTT. Protein: CASSSHLNTEAFF.

Many counts were recorded for this clonotype. This chain connects TRBV2 to TRBJ2-7; 10 bases fit TRBD2. The V segment lost 1 base and the J segment 4 bases; nucleotides outside the gene matches: 4. CDR3 length equals 15 residues. Germline CDR1 SNHLY, CDR2 FYNNEI. CDR3 DNA: TGTGCCAGCAGTGAAGGGCTAGCGGGAGAGTACGAGCAGTACTTC. It is translated as CASSEGLAGEYEQYF.

This clonotype was counted at least ten times. The chain employs TRBV5-8 and TRBJ2-2; 9 bases agree with TRBD1. This CDR3 is 15 amino acids long. Germline CDR1 and CDR2: SGHTS and YDEGEE. Germline trimming cut 2 bases from V and 7 bases from J; bases unmatched to any gene: 6. The CDR3 coding sequence is TGTGCCAGCAGCTTCGGTTACAGGGGGCTCGGGGAGCTGTTTTTT. Translated: CASSFGYRGLGELFF.

The sample holds many counts of this clonotype. V is TRBV19 and J is TRBJ2-7; 10 bases fit TRBD2. CDR1 and CDR2 from the germline V gene are LNHDA and SQIVND (reference sequence). Trimming at V came to 2 bases and at J to 0 bases, leaving 1 base not matched to a gene. This CDR3 contains 15 residues. The CDR3 reads CASSIWTSGSYEQYF. Written as DNA, the CDR3 is TGTGCCAGTAGTATATGGACTAGCGGCTCCTACGAGCAGTACTTC.

This clonotype has more than one count but fewer than ten. This may arise from a read error, as a much more abundant clone is one base away. The chain has TRBV11-2 and TRBJ2-1, with 7 bases that match TRBD1. Germline trimming cut 2 bases from V and 7 bases from J; bases unmatched to any gene: 8. CDR1 is SGHAT and CDR2 is FQNNGV in the germline V gene. The CDR3 is 15 amino acids. The CDR3 loop is CASSLTPGQINEQFF. CDR3 nucleotide sequence: TGTGCCAGCAGCTTAACCCCGGGACAGATAAATGAGCAGTTCTTC.

This clonotype was counted at least ten times. The chain uses TRBV20-1 and TRBJ2-7; tentatively, D is TRBD1 (7 bases). Germline V lookup: CDR1 DFQATT, CDR2 SNEGSKA (reference sequence). Deletions cut 3 bases from V and 6 bases from J, with 15 bases between. The CDR3 loop spans 13 amino acids. The CDR3 sequence is CSARWQGEAEQYF. The CDR3 DNA is TGCAGTGCTAGGTGGCAGGGGGAGGCCGAGCAGTACTTC.

The chain employs TRBV4-1 and TRBJ2-3; a possible D gene is TRBD2 (5 bases). Trimming removed 6 bases from V and 2 bases from J, with 18 bases in between. The germline gives CDR1 MGHRA, CDR2 YSYEKL. CDR3 length: 16 residues. The DNA of the CDR3 is TGCGCCAGCAGGAAAGCGGAGACCATTTTCACAGATACGCAGTATTTT. Translated: CASRKAETIFTDTQYF.

This clonotype was detected ten times or more. J is TRBJ2-2 and V is TRBV20-1; 13 bases match TRBD2. Germline V gene data show CDR1 as DFQATT and CDR2 as SNEGSKA (reference sequence). The length of the CDR3 is 16 residues. With V trimmed by 3 bases and J by 1 base, 2 bases remained unmatched. The CDR3 sequence is CSARTSGRWNTGELFF. The CDR3 coding sequence is TGCAGTGCTAGGACTAGCGGGAGGTGGAACACCGGGGAGCTGTTTTTT.

This clonotype was observed at least ten times. The V and J genes are TRBV28 and TRBJ1-2, with 10 bases that match TRBD1. CDR3 length equals 12 residues. The germline V gene encodes CDR1 MDHEN and CDR2 SYDVKM. V was clipped by 11 bases and J by 2 bases; unmatched bases: 2. This CDR3 is CAGQGENYGYTF. The CDR3 DNA reads as TGTGCCGGACAGGGGGAGAACTATGGCTACACCTTC.

Ten or more counts support this clonotype. The chain is built from TRBV12-3 or TRBV12-4 and TRBJ1-2; 9 bases align to TRBD1. V trimming: 4 bases; J trimming: 7 bases; junction bases outside the gene matches: 7. This CDR3 contains 14 residues. The CDR3: CASSSSGQGFGYTF. CDR3 in DNA: TGTGCCAGCAGTTCTTCCGGACAGGGGTTTGGCTACACCTTC.

This chain connects TRBV15 to TRBJ2-5, with 8 bases identical to TRBD1. CDR1 and CDR2 (germline): LNHNV, YYDKDF (reference sequence). Germline trimming cut 0 bases from V and 4 bases from J; bases unmatched to any gene: 10. The CDR3 has 17 residues. The CDR3, as DNA: TGTGCCACCAGCAGAGAATCGACAGGGGCGGTGTTAGAGACCCAGTACTTC. It encodes CATSRESTGAVLETQYF.

This clonotype was counted many times. The rearrangement uses TRBV6-5 and TRBJ1-1; no clear D. The germline V gene encodes CDR1 MNHEY and CDR2 SVGAGI. Trimming took 3 bases from V and 5 from J, leaving 10 bases between them. This CDR3 has 13 amino acids. The CDR3 bases are TGTGCCAGCAGTTATACCTTGGAGACTGAAGCTTTCTTT. Translating it yields CASSYTLETEAFF.

This clonotype was detected ten times or more. The CDR3 sequence is CASSFVTSGTGELFF. Here the CDR3 DNA reads TGTGCCAGCAGTTTCGTTACTAGCGGGACCGGGGAGCTGTTTTTT. V is TRBV27 and J is TRBJ2-2, with TRBD2 matching 9 bases. Per the germline V gene, CDR1 is MNHEY and CDR2 is SMNVEV (reference sequence). V lost 3 bases, J lost 5 bases, and 4 bases stayed unmatched. The CDR3 runs to 15 residues.

This clonotype has at least ten counts. The genes are TRBV29-1 and TRBJ1-1; D is perhaps TRBD1 (5 bases). V was cut by 6 bases and J by 0 bases, with 14 bases left in between. CDR1 is SQVTM and CDR2 is ANQGSEA in the germline V gene. The CDR3 consists of 14 residues. CDR3 coding DNA: TGCAGCGTGAAAACCAGGGCGATGAACACTGAAGCTTTCTTT. Translating it yields CSVKTRAMNTEAFF.